This TCR beta chain emerged from a study of breast tumors, draining lymph nodes, adjacent tissues. General study findings and limits: Compared with basal-like, luminal-like tumors shared significantly more repertoire with nontumor tissue. That most tumor T cells come from lymph nodes remained unproven.

Samples came from axillary lymph nodes draining the breast cancer. TCRdb processed the multiplex PCR reads anew with MiXCR; each CDR3 protein has one entry. The sample yields about 180,000 distinct CDR3 sequences, approximately 30% seen once. This clonotype has a count of ten or more. Its antigen remains unidentified. This TCR was sampled from a female donor with breast cancer. Some clones in this sample may be carry-over from other donors' samples. The material sequenced was axillary lymph node tissue.

In DNA form, the CDR3 reads TGTGCCAGCAGCCAAGAGAAAACTCGGTTCTCTGGGGCCAACGTCCTGACTTTC. Amino acid sequence: CASSQEKTRFSGANVLTF. The chain joins TRBV4-2 to TRBJ2-6; no definite D call. Trimming removed 0 bases at V and 0 bases at J, with 12 bases between. CDR3 size: 18 residues. The V gene's germline CDR1 is LGHNA and CDR2 YNFKEQ.